Given below is one TCR beta chain in context. Its antigen remains unknown. Trimming stripped 2 bases from V and 2 bases from J, with 4 bases between. This CDR3 has 14 residues. In germline, CDR1 is SGHTA, CDR2 FQGTGA. This entry is derived from a study of post-analysis software for immune sequencing data. General study findings and limits: When patients were compared with controls, a handful of TRBV segments were more frequent, TRBV5-6, TRBV5-1 and TRBV20-1 among them.

Sequencing libraries made from TCR beta cDNA carried unique molecular identifiers. In TCRdb, the PCR reads were re-called with MiXCR into one record per CDR3 protein. The table includes under 900,000 distinct CDR3 sequences, approximately 53% detected once. Sequenced input: blood. The TCR comes from a girl aged 5-17 years with multiple sclerosis. The chain recombines TRBV7-3 with TRBJ2-6; D call uncertain. CDR3 amino acids: CASSLAPGANVLTF. The CDR3 DNA reads as TGTGCCAGCAGCTTAGCGCCTGGGGCCAACGTCCTGACTTTC.